What follows are 28 T cell receptor beta chains derived from one specimen sequenced in a study of cytomegalovirus exposure and HLA in healthy donors. PCR used 60 Vbeta primers and 13 Jbeta primers. The assay was immunoSEQ multiplex PCR, and TCRdb's table has in-frame clones only and misses some. Among hundreds of thousands of clones, about 83% were seen once, and the ten largest hold 1.2% to 1.5%. Sequenced material: PBMCs. The source is a girl aged 5-17 years in good health and CMV-seronegative.

This clone appeared once. This chain links TRBV28 with TRBJ1-2; D might be TRBD1 (6 bases). This CDR3 is built from 15 residues. Germline CDR1 reads MDHEN; CDR2 reads SYDVKM. Trimming cost V 6 bases and J 8 bases, with 22 bases left between them. CDR3 in DNA: TGTGCCAGCAGATCCCTCCAGGGGCATGAAAGAGGCTACACCTTC. It translates to CASRSLQGHERGYTF.

The chain has TRBV25-1 and TRBJ1-4; D gene unclear. This CDR3 contains 14 residues. V shed 2 bases and J shed 4 bases, with 8 bases lying between them. From germline, CDR1 is MGHDK and CDR2 SYGVNS. CDR3 DNA: TGTGCCAGCAGTGAAGGCCGAAATAATGAAAAACTGTTTTTT. This gives the protein CASSEGRNNEKLFF.

Concerning this clone itself: One end of the junction does not line up with germline, which may come from a read error. The sample holds other DNA sequences that translate to the same CDR3. The chain couples TRBV7-9 to TRBJ1-1, with D possibly TRBD1 on 6 matching bases. The CDR3 is 13 amino acids. Looked up from germline, CDR1 is SEHNR and CDR2 is FQNEAQ (reference sequence). In DNA form, the CDR3 reads TGTGCCAGTAGCTTAAGGGGGTACACTGAAGCTTTCTTT. Translating gives CASSLRGYTEAFF.

The V gene is TRBV9, the J gene TRBJ2-1; 12 nucleotides match TRBD2. V lost 2 bases to trimming and J lost 7 bases; unmatched junction nucleotides: 7. CDR3 length equals 16 residues. Germline V lookup: CDR1 SGDLS, CDR2 YYNGEE. CDR3: CASSVSPSGGANEQFF. CDR3 nucleotide sequence: TGTGCCAGCAGCGTTTCACCTAGCGGGGGGGCGAATGAGCAGTTCTTC.

This clone has a single count. The chain uses TRBV7-3 and TRBJ1-2, with D possibly being TRBD1 (5 bases). The length of the CDR3 is 13 residues. Trimming took 4 bases from V and 6 from J, leaving 12 bases between them. Germline V gene lookup returns CDR1 SGHTA and CDR2 FQGTGA. CDR3 nucleotides: TGTGCCAGCAGCTCTACAGGTCGCGATGGCTACACCTTC. It encodes CASSSTGRDGYTF.

The rearrangement uses TRBV19 and TRBJ1-1, with D unclear. The germline gives CDR1 LNHDA, CDR2 SQIVND (reference sequence). CDR3 length: 13 residues. V was clipped by 3 bases and J by 8 bases, with 13 bases between them. This CDR3 reads CASSMYRRREAFF. The CDR3 region has the DNA TGTGCCAGTAGTATGTATAGGAGAAGGGAAGCTTTCTTT.

This clone was recorded only once. The CDR3 loop reads CASSFGDRGSNQPQHF. For the CDR3, the DNA is TGTGCCAGCAGTTTCGGGGACAGGGGTAGCAATCAGCCCCAGCATTTT. This chain uses TRBV28 with TRBJ1-5; 10 nucleotides line up with TRBD1. Germline-derived CDR1 and CDR2 are MDHEN and SYDVKM. The V and J ends lost 3 bases and 0 bases, in that order; junction bases with no gene match: 2. The CDR3 extends over 16 amino acids.

This clone is a singleton in its sample. The genes are TRBV9 and TRBJ2-1; 7 bases line up with TRBD1. Germline V gives CDR1 SGDLS, CDR2 YYNGEE. The CDR3 has 15 amino acids. The J segment lost 2 bases and the V segment lost 4 bases, leaving 6 bases of the junction unmatched. The CDR3 coding sequence is TGTGCCAGCAGCCCCCGACAGGGCCCCTACAATGAGCAGTTCTTC. Its protein product is CASSPRQGPYNEQFF.

The CDR3 DNA reads TGTGCCAGCAGGACCGGGACAGGGGGGCACGGGGAGCTGTTTTTT. Amino acids: CASRTGTGGHGELFF. The genes are TRBV27 and TRBJ2-2, with TRBD1 identical over 11 bases. This CDR3 has 15 residues. Trimming at V came to 6 bases and at J to 7 bases, leaving 7 bases not matched to a gene. Per the germline V gene, CDR1 is MNHEY and CDR2 is SMNVEV (reference sequence).

This chain joins TRBV18 and TRBJ2-7; D possibly corresponds to TRBD2 (5 bases). The CDR3 has 13 amino acids. Germline-derived CDR1 and CDR2 are KGHSH and LQKENI. Trimming left V 4 bases short and J 5 bases short, with 12 bases between. The CDR3 nucleotides read TGTGCCAGCTCACTCAGACCCGGGGACGAGCAGTACTTC. This codes for CASSLRPGDEQYF.

The chain combines TRBV15 with TRBJ1-1; D is unresolved. V was trimmed by 2 bases and J by 10 bases, leaving 17 bases between them. Germline loops: CDR1 LNHNV, CDR2 YYDKDF (reference sequence). The CDR3 consists of 14 residues. The CDR3 DNA reads TGTGCCACCAGCAGACCTCACCCCCAGGAACGAGCTTTCTTT. Translating it yields CATSRPHPQERAFF. The full variable domain, in which reference TRBV15 and TRBJ1-1 provide the parts outside the CDR3, is DAMVIQNPRYQVTQFGKPVTLSCSQTLNHNVMYWYQQKSSQAPKLLFHYYDKDFNNEADTPDNFQSRRPNTSFCFLDIRSPGLGDTAMYLCATSRPHPQERAFFGQGTRLTVV.

The V and J genes are TRBV28 and TRBJ1-4, with D possibly being TRBD1 (6 bases). Between the trimmed V and J ends, which lost 5 bases and 6 bases, there was a span of 25 bases. The length of the CDR3 is 18 residues. CDR1 is MDHEN and CDR2 is SYDVKM in the germline V gene. The CDR3 nucleotides read TGTGCCAGCAGTACCAAGGGGGTCACCCGATGGGCTCATGAAAAACTGTTTTTT. It codes for CASSTKGVTRWAHEKLFF.

The V call is TRBV9, the J call TRBJ2-3; possibly TRBD2 for D (5 bases). CDR3 length equals 14 residues. V was pared by 6 bases and J by 2 bases, with 13 bases between. Germline CDR1 reads SGDLS; CDR2 reads YYNGEE. The DNA of the CDR3 is TGTGCCAGCAATGTGGAGGACCCCACAGATACGCAGTATTTT. Encoded protein: CASNVEDPTDTQYF.

This sequence joins TRBV4-1 and TRBJ1-1; D is undetermined. Germline CDR1 reads MGHRA; CDR2 reads YSYEKL. V was cut by 0 bases and J by 7 bases, with 18 bases left in between. This CDR3 spans 16 amino acids. The CDR3 coding sequence is TGCGCCAGCAGCCAAGAAGAGTACCTAGTACGATATGAAGCTTTCTTT. Translation gives CASSQEEYLVRYEAFF.

The rearrangement joins TRBV30 to TRBJ1-2; no firm D call. The CDR3 spans 15 residues. Per germline, CDR1 GTSNPN and CDR2 SVGIG (reference sequence). Trimming removed 4 bases at V and 0 bases at J, with 15 bases between. In DNA form, the CDR3 reads TGTGCCTGGATCCTACCGGGAGTCTCTAACTATGGCTACACCTTC. Its protein is CAWILPGVSNYGYTF. Complete variable domain (other parts from reference TRBV30 and TRBJ1-2): SQTIHQWPATLVQPVGSPLSLECTVEGTSNPNLYWYRQAAGRGLQLLFYSVGIGQISSEVPQNLSASRPQDRQFILSSKKLLLSDSGFYLCAWILPGVSNYGYTFGSGTRLTVV.

This clone showed up just a few times. The chain's CDR3 is CASSEGQGAPDTQYF. DNA of the CDR3: TGTGCCAGCAGTGAAGGACAGGGGGCGCCTGATACGCAGTATTTT. The chain links TRBV6-1 to TRBJ2-3, with TRBD1 matching 10 bases. With 1 base clipped from V and 6 bases from J, the junction kept 4 bases outside the gene matches. CDR1 and CDR2 from the germline V gene are MNHNS and SASEGT. The CDR3 covers 15 residues.

This clone showed up just a few times. J is TRBJ2-7 and V is TRBV6-6; weak D call: TRBD2 (7 bases). V was cut by 8 bases and J by 5 bases, with 19 bases left in between. Germline loops: CDR1 MNHNY, CDR2 SVGAGI (reference sequence). This CDR3 contains 14 residues. The CDR3: CASRQGGAPDEQYF. In nucleotides, the CDR3 is TGTGCCAGCCGCCAAGGGGGGGCCCCTGACGAGCAGTACTTC.

This clone appeared a single time. Other nucleotide sequences in the sample specify the same CDR3. The chain recombines TRBV7-9 with TRBJ2-1; TRBD1 is a possible D gene (5 bases). In germline, CDR1 is SEHNR, CDR2 FQNEAQ (reference sequence). CDR3 length: 13 residues. Between the trimmed V and J ends, which lost 1 base and 6 bases, there was a span of 7 bases. CDR3 region: CASSLERGNEQFF. DNA of the CDR3: TGTGCCAGCAGCTTAGAAAGGGGCAATGAGCAGTTCTTC.

The V gene is TRBV6-5, the J gene TRBJ2-7; D possibly corresponds to TRBD1 (5 bases). This CDR3 is built from 15 residues. Deletions cut 0 bases from V and 5 bases from J, with 14 bases between. Germline lookup yields CDR1 MNHEY and CDR2 SVGAGI. CDR3 coding DNA: TGTGCCAGCAGTTACTCCCCTGGGGCAACGGACGAGCAGTACTTC. This sequence encodes CASSYSPGATDEQYF.

This chain links TRBV28 with TRBJ2-5; D unclear. Looked up from germline, CDR1 is MDHEN and CDR2 is SYDVKM. V gave up 8 bases and J gave up 3 bases, with 10 bases separating them. The length of the CDR3 is 12 residues. CDR3 loop: CASQQPKETQYF. The CDR3 region has the DNA TGTGCCAGCCAACAGCCTAAAGAGACCCAGTACTTC.

This chain connects TRBV7-8 to TRBJ1-5, with TRBD1 matching 7 bases. Looked up from germline, CDR1 is SGHVS and CDR2 is FQNEAQ. V trimming: 3 bases; J trimming: 2 bases; junction bases outside the gene matches: 7. The CDR3 is made up of 16 amino acids. In DNA form, the CDR3 reads TGTGCCAGCAGCTTCCTTTCCGGGACAGGCAATCAGCCCCAGCATTTT. Translation gives CASSFLSGTGNQPQHF.

This clone turned up a few times. The chain combines TRBV10-3 with TRBJ1-1; D may be TRBD1 (6 bases). There are 15 residues in the CDR3. The germline CDR1 and CDR2 sequences are ENHRY and SYGVKD. Trimming took 4 bases from V and 4 from J, leaving 16 bases between them. The CDR3 region is CAISGASRGGTEAFF. DNA for the CDR3: TGTGCCATCAGTGGGGCAAGCCGAGGGGGCACTGAAGCTTTCTTT.

The chain combines TRBV19 with TRBJ1-5; 9 bases match TRBD1. The germline V gene encodes CDR1 LNHDA and CDR2 SQIVND (reference sequence). This CDR3 spans 17 amino acids. V lost 10 bases and J lost 0; bases outside the gene matches: 13. The CDR3 region is CATYGTGTGYSNQPQHF. The DNA for the CDR3 is TGTGCCACCTACGGGACAGGGACGGGGTATAGCAATCAGCCCCAGCATTTT.

V and J are TRBV27 and TRBJ1-1; possibly TRBD1 for D (6 bases). V lost 5 bases and J lost 0, with 16 bases in between. The germline gives CDR1 MNHEY, CDR2 SMNVEV (reference sequence). This CDR3 spans 16 amino acids. The CDR3 nucleotides are TGTGCCAGCAGTATGAAAGGCGCAGGGGTGAACACTGAAGCTTTCTTT. Amino acids: CASSMKGAGVNTEAFF.

This rearrangement joins TRBV6-5 to TRBJ1-1, with D perhaps matching TRBD1 (5 bases). Germline V gene data show CDR1 as MNHEY and CDR2 as SVGAGI. This CDR3 is 13 amino acids long. V was cut by 2 bases and J by 1 base, with 5 bases left in between. CDR3 sequence reads: CASSYGQNTEAFF. The CDR3 DNA reads as TGTGCCAGCAGTTACGGACAGAACACTGAAGCTTTCTTT.

This chain links TRBV5-1 with TRBJ2-2; TRBD1 matches 8 bases. With 0 bases clipped from V and 4 bases from J, the junction kept 11 bases outside the gene matches. The CDR3 runs to 18 residues. The germline gives CDR1 SGHRS, CDR2 YFSETQ. The CDR3: CASSLALGTGGITGELFF. The CDR3 region has the DNA TGCGCCAGCAGCTTGGCCCTAGGGACAGGAGGCATCACCGGGGAGCTGTTTTTT.

This clone was seen only a few times. The gene calls are TRBV6-5 and TRBJ1-5; a weak D match, TRBD1 (5 bases). Germline V gives CDR1 MNHEY, CDR2 SVGAGI. V lost 6 bases and J lost 5, with 11 bases in between. The CDR3 is 13 amino acids. The CDR3 reads CASRRTLHQPQHF. For the CDR3, the DNA is TGTGCCAGCAGAAGGACACTCCATCAGCCCCAGCATTTT.

V usage is TRBV10-3 and J usage is TRBJ2-5, with a weak D call TRBD2 (6 bases). The DNA end lines up better with TRBJ2-7; the J call may be wrong. This CDR3 is 13 amino acids long. Germline loops: CDR1 ENHRY, CDR2 SYGVKD. The CDR3 loop reads CAHGGGSSYEQYF. Written as DNA, the CDR3 is TGTGCCCATGGTGGGGGGAGCTCCTACGAGCAGTACTTC.